The T cell receptor (beta chain) under discussion was sequenced for a study of long-term antiretroviral therapy in people with HIV. Whole-study results and caveats: ART-treated samples gained diversity yet remained below transplant donor controls. Control repertoires displayed wider CDR3 length ranges than the HIV repertoires.

This clone was seen more than once but under ten times. The antigen remains undetermined. Everyone in the study who had HIV was treated in the United States. The immunoSEQ assay was v3.0, run at survey level. TCRdb keeps only in-frame clones here, not all; method: immunoSEQ multiplex PCR. The sample holds roughly 29,000 clones, 75% to 90% seen once. V was clipped by 4 bases and J by 10 bases; unmatched bases: 5. The CDR3 has 12 residues. The germline CDR1 and CDR2 sequences are KGHSH and LQKENI. This chain connects TRBV18 to TRBJ1-1; 8 bases fit TRBD1. This clonotype originated in a man aged 35 to 55 with HIV. Sequenced here: unsorted PBMCs, sampled 0.3 years after starting antiretroviral therapy. The CDR3 here is CASSQGQDGAFF. The CDR3 DNA follows: TGTGCCAGCTCACAGGGACAGGACGGAGCTTTCTTT.